Sequencing of this T cell receptor (beta chain) was carried out in a study of blood T cell repertoires in COVID-19. Study in general: Sources were T cells, B-cell-depleted T cells, or PBMCs; the material itself was cDNA or gDNA.

Germline values: CDR1 LNHDA, CDR2 SQIVND (reference sequence). The V segment lost 5 bases and the J segment 7 bases; nucleotides outside the gene matches: 5. CDR3 size: 13 residues. Authors' data handling: Amplification of reference gene primers provided the estimated nucleated cell counts. Sequencing was performed with immunoSEQ multiplex PCR; in TCRdb, only in-frame clones are kept and a portion is missing. That table is the source of V, J and clone size, and D and trimming were worked out from the DNA. The profile shows 60,000 to 75,000 clones, 70% to 80% of them singletons. This receptor was obtained from a woman older than 75 with acute or convalescent COVID-19. Specimen: peripheral blood. The V call is TRBV19, the J call TRBJ1-5; 7 bases agree with TRBD1. The CDR3 DNA reads TGTGCCAGTAGTCTCCAGGGGGGACAGCCCCAGCATTTT. As protein: CASSLQGGQPQHF.